There are a few counts of the clone carrying this TCR beta chain. No antigen is known for it. For the second PCR, which ran for roughly 6 to 11 cycles, a sample-barcoded 5' primer and a J-beta primer mix were used. MiXCR, applied by TCRdb to the 5' RACE reads, yields one record per CDR3 protein. The table has roughly 500,000 distinct CDR3 sequences, approximately 25% seen once. The data originate from a study of blood T cells in healthy people across ages. General observations from the study: Calculation of diversity from one million T cells yielded estimates considered to be underestimates. Per million T cells, TCR beta diversity dropped about linearly as age rose.

The CDR3 is 15 amino acids. Germline CDR1 is LGHNA and CDR2 is YNFKEQ. The V and J ends lost 1 base and 2 bases respectively, with 11 bases between them. The receptor was derived from a woman aged 65 to 85 in good health. The source material was blood. This rearrangement joins TRBV4-2 to TRBJ1-1; D gene uncertain. CDR3 amino acids: CASSQVNSFNTEAFF. The CDR3 nucleotides are TGTGCCAGCAGCCAAGTCAATTCGTTTAACACTGAAGCTTTCTTT.